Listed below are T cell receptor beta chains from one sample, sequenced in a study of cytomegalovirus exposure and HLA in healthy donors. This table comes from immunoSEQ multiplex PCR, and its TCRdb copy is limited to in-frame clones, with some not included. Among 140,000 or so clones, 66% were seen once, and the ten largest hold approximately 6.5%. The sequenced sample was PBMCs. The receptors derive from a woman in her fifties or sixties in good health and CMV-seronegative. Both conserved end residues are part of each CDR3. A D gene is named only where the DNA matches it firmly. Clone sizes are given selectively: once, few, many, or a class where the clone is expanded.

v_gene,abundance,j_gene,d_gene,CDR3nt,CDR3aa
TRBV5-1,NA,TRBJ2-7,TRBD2,TGCGCCAGCAGCACCCCTAGCGGGGGGGCGGGCGAGCAGTACTTC,CASSTPSGGAGEQYF
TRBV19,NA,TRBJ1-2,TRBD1,TGTGCCAGTAGTACCGGGACAGGACGCTATGGCTACACCTTC,CASSTGTGRYGYTF
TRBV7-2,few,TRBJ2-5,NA,TGTGCCAGCAGCTTTGAGGCAGGGAACCAAGAGACCCAGTACTTC,CASSFEAGNQETQYF
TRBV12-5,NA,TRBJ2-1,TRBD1,TGTGCTAGTGGTTTTTATGTAGTAGGGGGCCGCAATGAGCAGTTCTTC,CASGFYVVGGRNEQFF
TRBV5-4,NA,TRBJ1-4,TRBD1,TGTGCCAGCAGCCCAAGGACAGGGCTAAATGAAAAACTGTTTTTT,CASSPRTGLNEKLFF
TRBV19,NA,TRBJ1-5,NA,TGTGCCAGTAGTAGAGGGTTGGGCAATCAGCCCCAGCATTTT,CASSRGLGNQPQHF
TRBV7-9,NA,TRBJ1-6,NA,TGTTCCAGCAGCACTAACAATTCACCCCTCCACTTT,CSSSTNNSPLHF
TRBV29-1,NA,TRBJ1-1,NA,TGCAGCGTTGAACGGGGGGCAGGCACTGAAGCTTTCTTT,CSVERGAGTEAFF
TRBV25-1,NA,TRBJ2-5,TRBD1,TGTGCCAGCAGTGAATGGGGCACAGGGGGGACCCAGTACTTC,CASSEWGTGGTQYF
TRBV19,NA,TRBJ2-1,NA,TGTGCCAGTAGGCCGGACAGAAGCTCCTACAATGAGCAGTTCTTC,CASRPDRSSYNEQFF
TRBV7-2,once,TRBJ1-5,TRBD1,TGTGCCAGCAGCTCGCAGGGGGCAAGCAATCAGCCCCAGCATTTT,CASSSQGASNQPQHF
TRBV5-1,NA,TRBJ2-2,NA,TGCGCCAGCAGCTTGGCCAGGGGGGTCTCTGACACCGGGGAGCTGTTTTTT,CASSLARGVSDTGELFF
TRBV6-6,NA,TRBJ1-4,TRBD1,TGTGCCAGCAGTCAAGCCGGGACAGGGGATGAAAAACTGTTTTTT,CASSQAGTGDEKLFF
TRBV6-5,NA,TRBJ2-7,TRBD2,TGTGCCAGCTCCCGACTAGCGGGAAGTTACGAGCAGTACTTC,CASSRLAGSYEQYF
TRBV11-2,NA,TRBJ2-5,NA,TGTGCCAGCAGCTCTCCGACTGGGGCCCAGGAGACCCAGTACTTC,CASSSPTGAQETQYF
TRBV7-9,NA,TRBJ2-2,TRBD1,TGTGCCAGCAGCATAGGACAGGGGGCCAGTACCGGGGAGCTGTTTTTT,CASSIGQGASTGELFF
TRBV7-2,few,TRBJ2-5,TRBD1,TGTGCCAGCAGCGCGACAGGGGTCGCGCAAGAGACCCAGTACTTC,CASSATGVAQETQYF
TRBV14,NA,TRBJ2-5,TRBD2,TGTGCCAGCAGCCTCCGAGAAAGGTGGACTAGCGGAAAGGAGACCCAGTACTTC,CASSLRERWTSGKETQYF
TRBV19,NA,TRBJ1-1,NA,TGTGCCAGTAGTATTTGGGGCGCGAACACTGAAGCTTTCTTT,CASSIWGANTEAFF
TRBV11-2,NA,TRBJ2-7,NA,TGTGCCAGCAGCTTCCTCTCGACAGGATCCTACGAGCAGTACTTC,CASSFLSTGSYEQYF
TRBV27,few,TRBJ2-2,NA,TGTGCCAGCGGGGACACGCGGGACACCGGGGAGCTGTTTTTT,CASGDTRDTGELFF
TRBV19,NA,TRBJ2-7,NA,TGTGCCAGTAGTATTAACAGGGCCTACGAGCAGTACTTC,CASSINRAYEQYF
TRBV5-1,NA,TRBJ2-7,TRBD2,TGCGCCAGTCACATGACTAGCGGGGGATACGAGCAGTACTTC,CASHMTSGGYEQYF
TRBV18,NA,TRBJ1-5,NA,TGTGCCAGCTCACCGATGGGCGGCAATCAGCCCCAGCATTTT,CASSPMGGNQPQHF
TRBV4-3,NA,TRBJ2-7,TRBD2,TGCGCCAGCAGCCACAGACTAGCGGGGGGGCTCTACGAGCAGTACTTC,CASSHRLAGGLYEQYF
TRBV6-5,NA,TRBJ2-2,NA,TGTGCCAGCAGTTACAGGGGGGGTTGGACCGGGGAGCTGTTTTTT,CASSYRGGWTGELFF
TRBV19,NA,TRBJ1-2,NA,TGTGCCAGTAATCACCGGTCGGGGTACACCTTC,CASNHRSGYTF
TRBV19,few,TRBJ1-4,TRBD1,TGTGCCAGTAGTGAACGGACAGGGGGGAACGAAAAACTGTTTTTT,CASSERTGGNEKLFF
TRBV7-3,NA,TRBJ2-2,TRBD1,TGTGCCAGCAGCCCCGGACAGGGGCCCGCCTTGACCGGGGAGCTGTTTTTT,CASSPGQGPALTGELFF
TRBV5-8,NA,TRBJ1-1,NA,TGTGCCAGCAGCTTGGAAGCAGGGGAGGGTGAAGCTTTCTTT,CASSLEAGEGEAFF
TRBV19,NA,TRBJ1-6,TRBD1,TGTGCCAGTAGTATTATTGGGACAGGCACCAATTCACCCCTCCACTTT,CASSIIGTGTNSPLHF
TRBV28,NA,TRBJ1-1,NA,TGTGCCAGCAGTTTCTTGACAGAGAACACTGAAGCTTTCTTT,CASSFLTENTEAFF
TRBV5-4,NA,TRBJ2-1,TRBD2,TGTGCCAGCAGCTCCGGGACTAGCGGGAGCGGTTACAATGAGCAGTTCTTC,CASSSGTSGSGYNEQFF
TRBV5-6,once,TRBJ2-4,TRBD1,TGTGCCAGCAGCGAACAGGGGCCTTCCAAAAACATTCAGTACTTC,CASSEQGPSKNIQYF
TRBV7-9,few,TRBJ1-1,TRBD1,TGTGCCAGCAGCCCTCGCGGACAGGGGGCGAATAAAACTGAAGCTTTCTTT,CASSPRGQGANKTEAFF
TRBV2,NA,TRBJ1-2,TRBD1,TGTGCCAGCAAAGCGGACAGGGGCAATGGCTACACCTTC,CASKADRGNGYTF
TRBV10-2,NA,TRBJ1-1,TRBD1,TGCGCCAGCAGTGGGCCAGGGGGCCGGGGGCAGGACACTGAAGCTTTCTTT,CASSGPGGRGQDTEAFF
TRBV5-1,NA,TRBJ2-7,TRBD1,TGCGCCAGCAGCTTGAGACAGGGGGGGACCTACGAGCAGTACTTC,CASSLRQGGTYEQYF
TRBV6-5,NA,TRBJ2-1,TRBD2,TGTGCCAGCAGTTACCTACTAGCGGGGGGGCTTCATGAGCAGTTCTTC,CASSYLLAGGLHEQFF
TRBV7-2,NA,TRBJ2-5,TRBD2,TGTGCCAGCAGCCCGGGGGGGAGCGGGGCCCGGGGGACCCAGTACTTC,CASSPGGSGARGTQYF
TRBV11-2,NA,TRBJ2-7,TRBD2,TGTGCCAGCAGCTTAGATCGGGGGGGAGTCGGGCAGTACTTC,CASSLDRGGVGQYF
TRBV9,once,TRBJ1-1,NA,TGTGCCAGCAGCGTAGCTTACAGAAACACTGAAGCTTTCTTT,CASSVAYRNTEAFF